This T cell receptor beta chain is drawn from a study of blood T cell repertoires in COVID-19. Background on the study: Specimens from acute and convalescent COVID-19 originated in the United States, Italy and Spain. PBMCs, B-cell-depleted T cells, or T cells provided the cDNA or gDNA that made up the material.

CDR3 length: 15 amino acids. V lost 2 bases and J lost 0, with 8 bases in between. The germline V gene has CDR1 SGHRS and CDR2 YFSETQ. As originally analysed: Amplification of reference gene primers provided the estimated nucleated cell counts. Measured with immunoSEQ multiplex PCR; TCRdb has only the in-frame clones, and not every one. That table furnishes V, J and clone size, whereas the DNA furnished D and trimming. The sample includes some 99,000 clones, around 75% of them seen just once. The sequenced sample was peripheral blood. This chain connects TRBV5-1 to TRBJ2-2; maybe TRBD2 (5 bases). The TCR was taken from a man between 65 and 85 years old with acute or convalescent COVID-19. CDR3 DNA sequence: TGCGCCAGCAGCTTCAGCGGTACGAACACCGGGGAGCTGTTTTTT. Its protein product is CASSFSGTNTGELFF.